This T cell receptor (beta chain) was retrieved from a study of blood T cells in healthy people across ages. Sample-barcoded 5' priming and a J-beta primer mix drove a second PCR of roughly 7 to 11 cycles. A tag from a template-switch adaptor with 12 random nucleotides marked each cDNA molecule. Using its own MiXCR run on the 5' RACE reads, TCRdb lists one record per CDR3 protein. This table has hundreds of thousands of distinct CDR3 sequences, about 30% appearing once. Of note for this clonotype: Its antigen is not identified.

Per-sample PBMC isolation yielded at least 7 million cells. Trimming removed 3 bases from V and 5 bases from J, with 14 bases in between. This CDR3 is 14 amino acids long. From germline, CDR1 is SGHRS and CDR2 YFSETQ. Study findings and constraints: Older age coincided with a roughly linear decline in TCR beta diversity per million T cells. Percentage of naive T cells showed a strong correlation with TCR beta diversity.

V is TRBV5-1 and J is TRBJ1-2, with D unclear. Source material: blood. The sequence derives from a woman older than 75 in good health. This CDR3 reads CASSSFVGGYGYTF. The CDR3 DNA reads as TGCGCCAGCAGCTCTTTCGTTGGAGGGTATGGCTACACCTTC.